The 17 T cell receptor beta chains presented below share a single source sample, sequenced in a study of identical twins. Each CDR3 protein gets one entry after TCRdb re-called the 5' RACE reads with MiXCR. The data contain 200,000 to 300,000 distinct CDR3 sequences, around 6.6% of them singletons. A further study also used this sample, focusing on yellow fever vaccine responses in identical twins.

Sequenced: memory (CD45RO+) T cells sorted from blood. The receptor set was obtained from a woman aged 18-29 years in good health.

This clonotype was seen a few times. V and J are TRBV20-1 and TRBJ2-3; 12 bases align to TRBD2. The CDR3 runs to 17 residues. V lost 5 bases, J lost 0 bases, and 9 bases stayed unmatched. Germline CDR1 DFQATT, CDR2 SNEGSKA (reference sequence). The CDR3 loop is CSAAQWTSGTSTDTQYF. The CDR3 coding sequence is TGCAGTGCTGCCCAATGGACTAGCGGGACTAGCACAGATACGCAGTATTTT.

CDR3 sequence: CASSPSGAYNEQFF. In DNA, the CDR3 is TGTGCCAGCTCACCATCCGGAGCCTACAATGAGCAGTTCTTC. The V and J genes are TRBV18 and TRBJ2-1; D unclear. Germline V gene lookup returns CDR1 KGHSH and CDR2 LQKENI. CDR3 length: 14 residues. V was pared by 2 bases and J by 2 bases, with 7 bases between. Filled out from reference TRBV18 and TRBJ2-1, the complete variable domain reads NAGVMQNPRHLVRRRGQEARLRCSPMKGHSHVYWYRQLPEEGLKFMVYLQKENIIDESGMPKERFSAEFPKEGPSILRIQQVVRGDSAAYFCASSPSGAYNEQFFGPGTRLTVL.

This clonotype was counted at least ten times. The J gene is TRBJ1-2, the V gene TRBV12-3 or TRBV12-4, with a tentative D call TRBD1 (6 bases). This CDR3 comprises 14 residues. V was cut by 2 bases and J by 5 bases, with 12 bases left in between. CDR3 in DNA: TGTGCCAGCAGTTTATCAGGGGAGGGGTATGGCTACACCTTC. Translation: CASSLSGEGYGYTF.

This clonotype was counted between two and nine times. The chain links TRBV20-1 to TRBJ2-1; 8 nucleotides agree with TRBD2. Germline-derived CDR1 and CDR2 are DFQATT and SNEGSKA (reference sequence). J gave up 5 bases and V 1 base, and 13 bases lay outside the gene matches. CDR3 length: 17 amino acids. As DNA, the CDR3 is TGCAGTGCTAGAGGGGGACTAGTTTTGGGTAGAAACAATGAGCAGTTCTTC. The encoded protein is CSARGGLVLGRNNEQFF.

This clonotype was detected a few times. The rearrangement links TRBV12-3 or TRBV12-4 to TRBJ1-4; D unresolved. V lost 7 bases to trimming and J lost 8 bases, with 11 bases between them. The length of the CDR3 is 12 residues. Here the CDR3 reads CASTLGREKLFF. The CDR3 nucleotides are TGTGCCAGCACCCTGGGCAGGGAAAAACTGTTTTTT.

This clonotype has just a few counts. The CDR3 protein is CASSLAGETSLSMNEQFF. The CDR3 DNA is TGCGCCAGCAGCTTGGCCGGAGAAACCTCCTTGAGTATGAATGAGCAGTTCTTC. The genes are TRBV5-1 and TRBJ2-1; no definite D call. Trimming pared 0 bases from V and 7 bases from J, leaving 23 bases between. The length of the CDR3 is 18 residues. Germline loops: CDR1 SGHRS, CDR2 YFSETQ.

In this sample, this clonotype turned up many times. The V gene is TRBV12-3 or TRBV12-4, the J gene TRBJ2-1; D gene ambiguous. The ends were cut back, 0 bases at V and 5 bases at J, with 5 bases in the middle. The CDR3 length is 13 residues. CDR3 sequence: CASSLALDNEQFF. The DNA of the CDR3 is TGTGCCAGCAGTTTAGCGCTGGACAATGAGCAGTTCTTC.

This clonotype was counted many times. The chain joins TRBV6-1 to TRBJ2-1, with TRBD1 as a possible D gene (6 bases). The ends were cut back, 5 bases at V and 6 bases at J, with 23 bases in the middle. The CDR3 length is 17 residues. Germline-derived CDR1 and CDR2 are MNHNS and SASEGT. The CDR3 spells CASSLKNSRTVGNEQFF. The CDR3, as DNA: TGTGCCAGCAGTCTGAAAAACTCCCGGACAGTTGGCAATGAGCAGTTCTTC.

The chain is built from TRBV12-3 or TRBV12-4 and TRBJ2-7, with TRBD2 as a possible D gene (6 bases). Trimming stripped 10 bases from V and 3 bases from J, with 28 bases between. There are 17 residues in the CDR3. This CDR3 is CAICSGTSRTTNYEQYF. CDR3 nucleotide sequence: TGTGCCATCTGCTCAGGGACTTCTCGCACCACCAACTACGAGCAGTACTTC.

In this sample, this clonotype turned up many times. The rearrangement links TRBV20-1 to TRBJ2-2, with 11 nucleotides matching TRBD2. With 0 bases clipped from V and 3 bases from J, the junction kept 6 bases outside the gene matches. This CDR3 spans 17 amino acids. Germline V lookup: CDR1 DFQATT, CDR2 SNEGSKA (reference sequence). CDR3: CSARDPLAGGDTGELFF. CDR3 nucleotides: TGCAGTGCTAGAGATCCCCTAGCGGGGGGAGACACCGGGGAGCTGTTTTTT.

The table lists this clonotype with many counts. The chain is built from TRBV5-1 and TRBJ1-1; D might be TRBD1 (6 bases). The CDR3 covers 15 residues. Germline CDR1 reads SGHRS; CDR2 reads YFSETQ. Trimming left V 0 bases short and J 4 bases short, with 13 bases between. CDR3 sequence reads: CASSLEPGASTEAFF. CDR3 nucleotide sequence: TGCGCCAGCAGCTTGGAACCGGGGGCAAGCACTGAAGCTTTCTTT.

This clonotype was counted at least ten times. The V gene is TRBV3-1, the J gene TRBJ2-5, with D maybe TRBD2 (5 bases). The CDR3 is made up of 12 amino acids. The V and J ends lost 4 bases and 4 bases respectively, with 7 bases between them. CDR1 and CDR2 (germline): LGHDT, YNNKEL (reference sequence). The CDR3 reads CASSPGGETQYF. The DNA of the CDR3 is TGTGCCAGCAGCCCAGGAGGAGAGACCCAGTACTTC.

At least ten counts were recorded for this clonotype. This chain links TRBV10-3 with TRBJ2-7; a weak D match, TRBD1 (6 bases). The germline gives CDR1 ENHRY, CDR2 SYGVKD. With 0 bases removed from V and 4 bases from J, the gap between germline ends came to 16 bases. The CDR3 runs 16 residues. CDR3 sequence (DNA): TGTGCCATCAGTGAGTCAGTTTTGCAGGGGTTGTACGAGCAGTACTTC. The encoded protein is CAISESVLQGLYEQYF.

The genes are TRBV7-6 and TRBJ2-1; 11 nucleotides align to TRBD2. This CDR3 is built from 14 residues. Germline lookup yields CDR1 SGHVS and CDR2 FNYEAQ. V gave up 1 base and J gave up 9 bases; unmatched junction bases: 2. The CDR3: CASSLGSGGGEQFF. The CDR3 nucleotides are TGTGCCAGCAGCTTAGGTAGCGGGGGGGGTGAGCAGTTCTTC.

This chain links TRBV6-5 with TRBJ1-2; 10 bases match TRBD1. The CDR3 sequence is 15 residues long. CDR1 and CDR2 from the germline V gene are MNHEY and SVGAGI. V lost 0 bases and J lost 4; bases outside the gene matches: 2. The DNA for the CDR3 is TGTGCCAGCAGTTACTCGACAGGGGGCAGCTATGGCTACACCTTC. Amino acids: CASSYSTGGSYGYTF.

A remark on this clonotype: A read error may produce the germline difference seen at one junction end. This chain joins TRBV7-9 and TRBJ1-2, with D uncertain. The CDR3 sequence is 13 residues long. CDR1 is SEHNR, CDR2 FQNEAQ, per germline (reference sequence). The CDR3 region is CAGSLDASQGYTF. The CDR3, as DNA: TGTGCCGGCAGCTTAGACGCTTCCCAGGGCTACACCTTC.

On this clonotype: A junction end diverges from the germline sequence, so it may reflect a read error. The chain recombines TRBV5-1 with TRBJ1-2; no clear D gene. There are 16 residues in the CDR3. Germline V gives CDR1 SGHRS, CDR2 YFSETQ. The CDR3 is CASSLDLTTMAPLLNF. CDR3 nucleotides: TGCGCCAGCAGCTTGGATCTGACTACTATGGCTCCTTTGCTAAACTTC.